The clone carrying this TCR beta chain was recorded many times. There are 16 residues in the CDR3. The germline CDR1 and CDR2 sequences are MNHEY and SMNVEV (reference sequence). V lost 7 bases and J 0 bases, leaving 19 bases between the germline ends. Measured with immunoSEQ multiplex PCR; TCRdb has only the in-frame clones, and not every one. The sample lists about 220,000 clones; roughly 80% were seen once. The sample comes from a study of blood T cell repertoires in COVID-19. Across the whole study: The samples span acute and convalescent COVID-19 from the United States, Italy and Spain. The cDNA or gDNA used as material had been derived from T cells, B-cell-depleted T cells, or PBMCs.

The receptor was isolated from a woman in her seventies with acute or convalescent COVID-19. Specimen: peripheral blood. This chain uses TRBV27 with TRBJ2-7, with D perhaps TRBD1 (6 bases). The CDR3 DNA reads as TGTGCCAGCACTCCCGAGGGGGATTTTCCCTCCTACGAGCAGTACTTC. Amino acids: CASTPEGDFPSYEQYF.